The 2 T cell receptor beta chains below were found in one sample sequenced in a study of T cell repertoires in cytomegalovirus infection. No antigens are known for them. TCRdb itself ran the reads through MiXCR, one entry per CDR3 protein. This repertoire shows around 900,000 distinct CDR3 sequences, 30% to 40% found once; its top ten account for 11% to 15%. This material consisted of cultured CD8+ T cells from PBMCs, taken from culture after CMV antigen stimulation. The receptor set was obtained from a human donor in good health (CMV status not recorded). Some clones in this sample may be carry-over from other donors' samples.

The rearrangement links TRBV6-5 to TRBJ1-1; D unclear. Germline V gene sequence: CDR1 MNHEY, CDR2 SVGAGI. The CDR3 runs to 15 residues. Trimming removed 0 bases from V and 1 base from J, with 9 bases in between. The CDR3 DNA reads TGTGCCAGCAGTTACTCGCGAGGCCCGAACACTGAAGCTTTCTTT. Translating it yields CASSYSRGPNTEAFF.

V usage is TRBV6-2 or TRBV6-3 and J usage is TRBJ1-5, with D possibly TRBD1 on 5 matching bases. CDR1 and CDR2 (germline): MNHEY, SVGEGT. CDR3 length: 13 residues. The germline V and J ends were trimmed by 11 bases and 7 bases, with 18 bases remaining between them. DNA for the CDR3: TGTGCCTCAGCCCAGCCCGGGGGGCAGCCCCAGCATTTT. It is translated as CASAQPGGQPQHF.